What follows is one TCR beta chain and its context. The antigen is not known. Unstimulated Tregs (CD4+CD25+CD127-) and CD4+CD25- non-Tregs were sorted from PBMCs. These data originate in a study of Tregs in tolerant kidney transplant recipients. Sequencing used immunoSEQ multiplex PCR; TCRdb keeps in-frame clones, though not all of them. The sample contains about 94,000 clones, approximately 93% of which appear only once. The germline V gene encodes CDR1 LGHNT and CDR2 FRNRAP. This CDR3 comprises 18 residues. V lost 7 bases and J 5 bases, leaving 26 bases between the germline ends. Study-wide points: In tolerant patients, donor-specific Tregs outgrew total Tregs, suggesting antigen-driven expansion.

Sequencing was performed on CD4+ T cells from blood, taken before the transplant. The clonotype was recovered from a human donor who received a combined kidney and bone marrow transplant. This chain connects TRBV12-5 to TRBJ1-4; D is unclear. The CDR3 nucleotides read TGTGCTAGTGCCTGCCGCCAGGCCATTTCCCTTAAAAATGAAAAACTGTTTTTT. Translated, it gives CASACRQAISLKNEKLFF. The full variable domain, its missing parts supplied by reference TRBV12-5 and TRBJ1-4, is DARVTQTPRHKVTEMGQEVTMRCQPILGHNTVFWYRQTMMQGLELLAYFRNRAPLDDSGMPKDRFSAEMPDATLATLKIQPSEPRDSAVYFCASACRQAISLKNEKLFFGSGTQLSVL.